Each of the 31 T cell receptor beta chains below was sequenced from the same sample in a study of regulatory T cells in long-lasting Graves disease. Building of the TCR beta libraries involved iRepertoire HTBI primers and Arm-PCR of CDR3 regions. TCRdb processed the multiplex PCR reads anew with MiXCR; each CDR3 protein has one entry. Of 530,000 or so distinct CDR3 sequences listed, 15% to 20% were seen once; the top ten hold more than 10%. As to time point: newly diagnosed GD, antithyroid drugs for less than 3 months. Generation of the TCR library employed RNA extracted from PBMCs. These data were likewise used in another study, on T cells in Graves' hyperthyroidism and ophthalmopathy.

This material consisted of peripheral blood mononuclear cells (PBMCs), taken at new diagnosis, from a patient treated with antithyroid drugs. The receptors derive from a man aged 18 to 30 with Graves disease.

The chain recombines TRBV20-1 with TRBJ1-6; D perhaps matches TRBD1 (6 bases). The germline V gene encodes CDR1 DFQATT and CDR2 SNEGSKA (reference sequence). Trimming left V 3 bases short and J 8 bases short, with 17 bases between. The CDR3 consists of 15 residues. The CDR3 reads CSARIPGALDSPLHF. The CDR3 DNA sequence: TGCAGTGCTAGGATCCCAGGGGCTTTAGATTCACCCCTCCACTTT.

Turning to this clonotype: This could be a read error, since a much larger clone is one nucleotide away. The CDR3 sequence is CASSPIAGVYNEQFF. CDR3 in DNA: TGTGCCAGCAGCCCTATAGCGGGAGTCTACAATGAGCAGTTCTTC. The chain is built from TRBV6-1 and TRBJ2-1; TRBD2 matches 9 bases. The CDR3 runs 15 residues. Germline CDR1 is MNHNS and CDR2 is SASEGT. Trimming cost V 6 bases and J 3 bases; bases outside gene matches: 6.

This clonotype was seen ten or more times. The chain couples TRBV6-1 to TRBJ2-5; 7 bases fit TRBD2. The V segment lost 0 bases and the J segment 5 bases; nucleotides outside the gene matches: 12. Germline CDR1 reads MNHNS; CDR2 reads SASEGT. The CDR3 contains 17 residues. As DNA, the CDR3 is TGTGCCAGCAGTGAAGCGGCGGGGCGGGAGATTAGCGAGACCCAGTACTTC. Its translation is CASSEAAGREISETQYF.

This clonotype was detected a few times. Here the CDR3 reads CSAPDPDTETYNEQFF. DNA for the CDR3: TGCAGTGCCCCCGACCCGGACACAGAGACTTACAATGAGCAGTTCTTC. The chain employs TRBV20-1 and TRBJ2-1, with a possible D match to TRBD1 (5 bases). This CDR3 has 16 amino acids. The ends were cut back, 6 bases at V and 4 bases at J, with 22 bases in the middle. CDR1 is DFQATT, CDR2 SNEGSKA, per germline (reference sequence).

This clonotype was detected many times. The V gene is TRBV12-3 or TRBV12-4, the J gene TRBJ2-5; 9 positions agree with TRBD2. Trimming took 7 bases from V and 2 from J; bases not matched to a gene: 8. This CDR3 comprises 15 residues. The CDR3 sequence: CASTNLGLAQETQYF. CDR3 bases: TGTGCCAGCACCAATCTCGGACTAGCGCAAGAGACCCAGTACTTC.

This clonotype has a handful of counts. The chain combines TRBV27 with TRBJ2-2; TRBD2 aligns across 12 bases. This CDR3 spans 17 amino acids. V was clipped by 5 bases and J by 4 bases; unmatched bases: 8. The germline V gene has CDR1 MNHEY and CDR2 SMNVEV (reference sequence). CDR3 loop: CASSPELAGGVTGELFF. CDR3 sequence (DNA): TGTGCCAGCAGTCCAGAACTAGCGGGAGGTGTCACCGGGGAGCTGTTTTTT.

V usage is TRBV10-1 and J usage is TRBJ2-7; 9 nucleotides line up with TRBD2. V was pared by 3 bases and J by 7 bases, with 4 bases of the junction left unmatched. This CDR3 comprises 13 residues. Germline lookup yields CDR1 WNHNN and CDR2 SYGVQD (reference sequence). This CDR3 is CASSEVLAGEQYF. The CDR3 DNA is TGCGCCAGCAGTGAAGTTCTAGCGGGAGAGCAGTACTTC.

This clonotype was seen more than once but under ten times. The chain uses TRBV29-1 and TRBJ2-1; unclear D gene. The germline V gene has CDR1 SQVTM and CDR2 ANQGSEA. The CDR3 contains 13 residues. With 4 bases removed from V and 6 bases from J, the gap between germline ends came to 13 bases. The chain's CDR3 is CSVVGFPGNEQFF. The CDR3 bases are TGCAGCGTTGTGGGGTTCCCAGGCAATGAGCAGTTCTTC.

This clonotype was detected many times. The chain is built from TRBV3-1 and TRBJ1-1, with 8 nucleotides matching TRBD1. The length of the CDR3 is 14 residues. Trimming cost V 0 bases and J 4 bases; bases outside gene matches: 1. Per germline, CDR1 LGHDT and CDR2 YNNKEL (reference sequence). The CDR3 DNA reads as TGTGCCAGCAGCCAAGAGGGGACAGGCACTGAAGCTTTCTTT. It encodes CASSQEGTGTEAFF.

This clonotype was detected many times. The gene calls are TRBV12-5 and TRBJ1-4; D might be TRBD1 (6 bases). The CDR3 is made up of 14 amino acids. Germline CDR1 is LGHNT and CDR2 is FRNRAP. Trimming stripped 6 bases from V and 8 bases from J, with 16 bases between. The CDR3 loop is CASGRGGSSEKLFF. The CDR3 bases are TGTGCTAGTGGACGAGGGGGGTCGTCGGAAAAACTGTTTTTT. The complete variable domain, with remaining parts taken from reference TRBV12-5 and TRBJ1-4, reads DARVTQTPRHKVTEMGQEVTMRCQPILGHNTVFWYRQTMMQGLELLAYFRNRAPLDDSGMPKDRFSAEMPDATLATLKIQPSEPRDSAVYFCASGRGGSSEKLFFGSGTQLSVL.

This clonotype came up many times. The chain links TRBV20-1 to TRBJ2-7; the D call may be TRBD1 or TRBD2 (5 bases each). Per germline, CDR1 DFQATT and CDR2 SNEGSKA (reference sequence). Trimming removed 4 bases at V and 0 bases at J, with 16 bases between. The CDR3 sequence is 15 residues long. The CDR3 reads CSATQGPRSSYEQYF. The CDR3 DNA reads TGCAGTGCTACCCAGGGACCGCGGAGCTCCTACGAGCAGTACTTC.

The sample holds many counts of this clonotype. The gene calls are TRBV12-3 or TRBV12-4 and TRBJ2-1, with TRBD2 matching over 11 bases. V shed 5 bases and J 7 bases; nucleotides not matched to a gene: 10. This CDR3 region has 16 residues. The DNA of the CDR3 is TGTGCCAGCAGTGGAACCCTAGCGGGAGGTATAAATGAGCAGTTCTTC. Its translation: CASSGTLAGGINEQFF.

This clonotype was detected many times. This sequence joins TRBV30 and TRBJ2-7, with 10 nucleotides matching TRBD1. Per germline, CDR1 GTSNPN and CDR2 SVGIG (reference sequence). Unmatched junction bases numbered 4, after V lost 5 bases and J lost 3 bases. This CDR3 is 13 amino acids long. As DNA, the CDR3 is TGTGCCTGGTCCGGGACAGGGGACTACGAGCAGTACTTC. Residues: CAWSGTGDYEQYF.

This sequence joins TRBV10-2 and TRBJ2-7; 8 nucleotides match TRBD1. Looked up from germline, CDR1 is WSHSY and CDR2 is SAAADI. The V segment lost 5 bases and the J segment 6 bases; nucleotides outside the gene matches: 6. The CDR3 length is 13 residues. The CDR3 sequence: CASSPRTGTEQYF. The CDR3 coding sequence is TGCGCCAGCAGTCCACGGACAGGGACCGAGCAGTACTTC.

This clonotype was recorded a few times. The rearrangement uses TRBV4-1 and TRBJ2-1; tentative D call: TRBD1 (5 bases). TRBJ2-5 explains the end of the DNA better; the J call may be wrong. The CDR3 has 15 residues. Germline lookup yields CDR1 MGHRA and CDR2 YSYEKL. CDR3 in amino acids: CASSQDKRGQETQYF. The CDR3 nucleotides read TGCGCCAGCAGCCAAGATAAAAGGGGCCAAGAGACCCAGTACTTC.

To note about this clonotype: A much bigger clone sits one base away, suggesting this may be a read error. The chain joins TRBV2 to TRBJ1-5; D is possibly TRBD1 (5 bases). Germline values: CDR1 SNHLY, CDR2 FYNNEI. This CDR3 spans 16 amino acids. V lost 0 bases and J 5 bases, leaving 14 bases between the germline ends. The CDR3 nucleotides read TGTGCCAGCAGTGAAGCGAGGACAAGGACTCATCAGCCCCAGCATTTT. Amino acids: CASSEARTRTHQPQHF.

This clonotype was observed many times. The gene calls are TRBV28 and TRBJ2-1, with 12 bases aligning to TRBD2. The CDR3 contains 16 residues. Per germline, CDR1 MDHEN and CDR2 SYDVKM. Unmatched junction bases numbered 15, after V lost 10 bases and J lost 8 bases. Here the CDR3 reads CATIPLAGGPPDEQFF. As DNA, the CDR3 is TGTGCCACTATTCCGCTAGCGGGAGGGCCCCCAGATGAGCAGTTCTTC.

This clonotype has a handful of counts. The rearrangement links TRBV18 to TRBJ2-7; the match to TRBD2 covers 11 bases. The length of the CDR3 is 19 residues. Germline V gene lookup returns CDR1 KGHSH and CDR2 LQKENI. V lost 0 bases to trimming and J lost 2 bases; unmatched junction nucleotides: 12. The CDR3 spells CASSPPRTGVLAGAYEQYF. The DNA of the CDR3 is TGTGCCAGCTCACCACCGAGGACAGGGGTACTAGCGGGGGCCTACGAGCAGTACTTC.

This clonotype showed up many times. The gene calls are TRBV27 and TRBJ2-3, with 12 bases lining up with TRBD2. This CDR3 has 20 residues. The V segment lost 5 bases and the J segment 2 bases; nucleotides outside the gene matches: 17. Germline CDR1 and CDR2: MNHEY and SMNVEV (reference sequence). In DNA form, the CDR3 reads TGTGCCAGCAGTCCCAAGACCGCCAAGCCTAGCGGGAGGGTCACAGATACGCAGTATTTT. It is translated as CASSPKTAKPSGRVTDTQYF.

This clonotype was counted ten times or more. This chain links TRBV12-3 or TRBV12-4 with TRBJ2-1; a weak D match, TRBD1 (5 bases). The CDR3 contains 12 residues. Deletions cut 6 bases from V and 10 bases from J, with 13 bases between. This CDR3 is CASSSGFHEQFF. Written as DNA, the CDR3 is TGTGCCAGCAGCTCAGGGTTCCACGAGCAGTTCTTC.

This clonotype was recorded many times. This rearrangement joins TRBV30 to TRBJ2-7; tentatively, D is TRBD1 (6 bases). The CDR3 runs 12 residues. From germline, CDR1 is GTSNPN and CDR2 SVGIG (reference sequence). Trimming shortened V by 1 base and J by 6 bases, and 10 bases separated the two germline ends. The DNA for the CDR3 is TGTGCCTGGAGTGCCCTAGGGGGCGAGCAGTACTTC. It codes for CAWSALGGEQYF.

Comments on this clonotype: An end of the junction does not agree with germline; a read error may underlie this. This chain's CDR3 is CASSSPPGLAGERVYSEQFF. In nucleotides, the CDR3 is TGTGCCAGCAGCTCCCCCCCGGGACTAGCGGGAGAAAGAGTTTACAGTGAGCAGTTCTTC. The chain is built from TRBV7-9 and TRBJ2-1, with 14 bases aligning to TRBD2. The CDR3 runs to 20 residues. Germline CDR1 is SEHNR and CDR2 is FQNEAQ (reference sequence).

The chain couples TRBV19 to TRBJ2-5; 8 nucleotides line up with TRBD2. Trimming at V came to 3 bases and at J to 0 bases, leaving 6 bases not matched to a gene. This CDR3 is 16 amino acids long. In germline, CDR1 is LNHDA, CDR2 SQIVND (reference sequence). The CDR3: CASSMVSGAYQETQYF. As DNA, the CDR3 is TGTGCCAGTAGTATGGTTAGCGGGGCGTACCAAGAGACCCAGTACTTC.

This clonotype was picked up a small number of times. V usage is TRBV6-1 and J usage is TRBJ2-7, with a possible D match to TRBD2 (6 bases). Germline-derived CDR1 and CDR2 are MNHNS and SASEGT. The CDR3 totals 14 residues. V dropped 6 bases and J dropped 0 bases, with 12 bases sitting between them. The CDR3, as DNA: TGTGCCAGCAGGGACTACTCCAGCTCCTACGAGCAGTACTTC. Protein: CASRDYSSSYEQYF.

The rearrangement uses TRBV9 and TRBJ2-5; 11 nucleotides agree with TRBD1. The germline V gene has CDR1 SGDLS and CDR2 YYNGEE. V dropped 1 base and J dropped 1; count of bases not matched to a gene: 3. The CDR3 is made up of 16 amino acids. CDR3 sequence reads: CASSVMGQGVQETQYF. Here the CDR3 DNA reads TGTGCCAGCAGCGTAATGGGACAGGGGGTCCAAGAGACCCAGTACTTC.

The rearrangement uses TRBV6-1 and TRBJ2-6; D unresolved. Trimming stripped 2 bases from V and 2 bases from J, with 1 base between. The CDR3 runs 13 residues. Germline loops: CDR1 MNHNS, CDR2 SASEGT. This CDR3 is CASSETGANVLTF. DNA of the CDR3: TGTGCCAGCAGTGAAACTGGGGCCAACGTCCTGACTTTC.

Comments on this clonotype: The junction departs from the called germline gene at one end, perhaps through a read error. This sequence joins TRBV9 and TRBJ2-3; D perhaps matches TRBD1 (5 bases). Looked up from germline, CDR1 is SGDLS and CDR2 is YYNGEE. CDR3 length: 13 amino acids. CDR3 nucleotides: TGTGCCAGCAGCGTAGCCGTGACAGATGCGCAGTATTTT. Translation: CASSVAVTDAQYF.

This clonotype came up many times. This sequence joins TRBV18 and TRBJ2-3; D is undetermined. Per the germline V gene, CDR1 is KGHSH and CDR2 is LQKENI. V shed 3 bases and J shed 0 bases, with 7 bases lying between them. The CDR3 length is 14 residues. The CDR3 protein is CASSPPSSTDTQYF. DNA of the CDR3: TGTGCCAGCTCACCTCCATCTAGCACAGATACGCAGTATTTT.

V gene TRBV6-1 combines with J gene TRBJ1-2; 10 bases line up with TRBD1. Germline V gives CDR1 MNHNS, CDR2 SASEGT. V lost 5 bases to trimming and J lost 3 bases; unmatched junction nucleotides: 6. CDR3 length equals 15 residues. The CDR3 nucleotides are TGTGCCAGCAGTCCGCAGGACAGGGGGGACTATGGCTACACCTTC. Protein: CASSPQDRGDYGYTF.

The table lists this clonotype with many counts. V is TRBV19 and J is TRBJ2-1, with a tentative D call TRBD2 (5 bases). The CDR3 totals 14 residues. V shed 6 bases and J shed 1 base, with 10 bases lying between them. Looked up from germline, CDR1 is LNHDA and CDR2 is SQIVND (reference sequence). As DNA, the CDR3 is TGTGCCAGTAGGGAGAGCGGTTCCTACAATGAGCAGTTCTTC. Translating gives CASRESGSYNEQFF.

This clonotype was seen more than once but under ten times. This sequence joins TRBV20-1 and TRBJ2-5, with 11 nucleotides matching TRBD2. Germline V gene data show CDR1 as DFQATT and CDR2 as SNEGSKA (reference sequence). The CDR3 length is 18 residues. V lost 0 bases and J lost 0; bases outside the gene matches: 9. Written as DNA, the CDR3 is TGCAGTGCTAGAGATCCTAGCGGGAGGTGGGGATACCAAGAGACCCAGTACTTC. Encoded protein: CSARDPSGRWGYQETQYF.